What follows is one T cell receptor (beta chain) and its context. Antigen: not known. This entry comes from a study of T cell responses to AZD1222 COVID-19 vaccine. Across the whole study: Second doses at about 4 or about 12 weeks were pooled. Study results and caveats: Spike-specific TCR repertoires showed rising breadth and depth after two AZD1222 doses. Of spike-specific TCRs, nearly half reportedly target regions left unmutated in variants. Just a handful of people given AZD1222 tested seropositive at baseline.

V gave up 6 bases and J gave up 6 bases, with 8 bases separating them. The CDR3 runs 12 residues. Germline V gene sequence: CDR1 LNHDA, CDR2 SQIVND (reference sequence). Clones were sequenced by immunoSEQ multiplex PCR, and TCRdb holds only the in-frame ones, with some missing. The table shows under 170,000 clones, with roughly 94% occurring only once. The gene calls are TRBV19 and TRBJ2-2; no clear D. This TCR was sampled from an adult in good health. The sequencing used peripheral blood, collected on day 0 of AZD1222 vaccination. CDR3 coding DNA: TGTGCCAGTAGCATTTTTTCCGGGGAGCTGTTTTTT. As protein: CASSIFSGELFF.